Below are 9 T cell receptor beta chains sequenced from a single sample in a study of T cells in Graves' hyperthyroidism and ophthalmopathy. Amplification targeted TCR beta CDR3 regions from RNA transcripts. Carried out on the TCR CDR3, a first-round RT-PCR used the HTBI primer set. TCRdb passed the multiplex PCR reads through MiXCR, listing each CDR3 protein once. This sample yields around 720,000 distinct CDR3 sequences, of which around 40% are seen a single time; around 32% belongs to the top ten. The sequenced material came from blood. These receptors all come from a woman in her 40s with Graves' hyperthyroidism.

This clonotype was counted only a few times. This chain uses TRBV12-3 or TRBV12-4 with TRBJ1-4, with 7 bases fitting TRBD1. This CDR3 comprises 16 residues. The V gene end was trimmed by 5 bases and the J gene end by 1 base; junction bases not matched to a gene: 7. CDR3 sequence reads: CASSRQGVLTNEKLFF. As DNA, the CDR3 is TGTGCCAGCAGTCGACAGGGAGTTTTAACTAATGAAAAACTGTTTTTT.

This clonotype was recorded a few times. The CDR3: CASSFFGAEQYF. CDR3 DNA: TGTGCCAGCAGCTTCTTCGGGGCCGAGCAGTACTTC. The gene calls are TRBV7-8 and TRBJ2-7; D tentatively fits TRBD1 or TRBD2 (5 bases each). The CDR3 has 12 residues. With 3 bases removed from V and 6 bases from J, the gap between germline ends came to 9 bases. CDR1 and CDR2 from the germline V gene are SGHVS and FQNEAQ.

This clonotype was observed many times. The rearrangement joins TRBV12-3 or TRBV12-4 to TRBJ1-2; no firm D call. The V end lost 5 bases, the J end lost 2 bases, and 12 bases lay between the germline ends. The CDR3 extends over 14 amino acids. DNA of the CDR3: TGTGCCAGCAGTATCGGAGGGAGCAACTATGGCTACACCTTC. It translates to CASSIGGSNYGYTF.

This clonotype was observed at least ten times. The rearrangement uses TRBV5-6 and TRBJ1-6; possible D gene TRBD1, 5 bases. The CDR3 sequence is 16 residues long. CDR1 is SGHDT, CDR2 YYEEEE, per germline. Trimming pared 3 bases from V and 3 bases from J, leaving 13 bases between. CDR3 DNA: TGTGCCAGCAGCTGGGAGGGGAGGGGCTATAATTCACCCCTCCACTTT. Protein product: CASSWEGRGYNSPLHF.

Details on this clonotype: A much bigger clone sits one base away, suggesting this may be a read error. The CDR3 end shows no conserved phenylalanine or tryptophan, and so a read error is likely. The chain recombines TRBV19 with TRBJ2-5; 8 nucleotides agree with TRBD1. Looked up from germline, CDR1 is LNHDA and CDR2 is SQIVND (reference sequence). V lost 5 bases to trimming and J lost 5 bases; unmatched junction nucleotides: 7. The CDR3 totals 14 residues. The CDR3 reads CASSSGQGGETQYY. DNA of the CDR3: TGTGCCAGTAGTTCCGGACAGGGCGGGGAGACCCAGTACTAC.

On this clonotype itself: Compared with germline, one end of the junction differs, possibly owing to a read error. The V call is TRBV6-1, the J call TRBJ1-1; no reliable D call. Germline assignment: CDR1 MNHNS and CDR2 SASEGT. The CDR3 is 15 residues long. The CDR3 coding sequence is TGTGCCATCAGTGAAGCATTGGGCATGAACACTGAAGCTTTCTTT. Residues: CAISEALGMNTEAFF.

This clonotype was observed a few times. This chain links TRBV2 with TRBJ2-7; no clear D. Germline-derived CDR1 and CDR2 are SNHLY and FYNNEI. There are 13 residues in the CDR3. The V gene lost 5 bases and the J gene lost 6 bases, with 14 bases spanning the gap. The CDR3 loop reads CASSLWHGSEQYF. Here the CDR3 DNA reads TGTGCCAGCAGTTTATGGCACGGGTCCGAGCAGTACTTC. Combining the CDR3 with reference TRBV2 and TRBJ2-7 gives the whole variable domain EPEVTQTPSHQVTQMGQEVILRCVPISNHLYFYWYRQILGQKVEFLVSFYNNEISEKSEIFDDQFSVERPDGSNFTLKIRSTKLEDSAMYFCASSLWHGSEQYFGPGTRLTVT.

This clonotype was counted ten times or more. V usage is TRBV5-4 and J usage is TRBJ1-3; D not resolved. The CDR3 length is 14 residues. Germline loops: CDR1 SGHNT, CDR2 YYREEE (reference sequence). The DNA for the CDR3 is TGTGCTTTGCCCCGGGAGGGTTCTGGAAACACCATATATTTT. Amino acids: CALPREGSGNTIYF.

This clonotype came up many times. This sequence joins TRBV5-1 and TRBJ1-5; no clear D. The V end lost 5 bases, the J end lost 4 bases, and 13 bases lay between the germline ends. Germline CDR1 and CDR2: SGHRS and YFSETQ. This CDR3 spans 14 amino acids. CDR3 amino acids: CASSPGEFNQPQHF. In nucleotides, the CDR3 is TGCGCCAGCAGTCCTGGTGAGTTTAATCAGCCCCAGCATTTT.